The rows below give T cell receptor beta chains drawn from one sample of a study of cytomegalovirus exposure and HLA in healthy donors. Sequencing was performed with immunoSEQ multiplex PCR; in TCRdb, only in-frame clones are kept and a portion is missing. The data hold 200,000 or so clones, with around 80% observed a single time. The sequenced sample consisted of PBMCs. The receptors were gathered from a man aged 40-49 years in good health and CMV-seronegative. The conserved cysteine and the conserved F or W are not part of the CDR3 here.

v_gene,CDR3aa
TRBV19,ASSTGAEAF
TRBV7-3,ASSLDGLDTDTQY
TRBV6-5,ASSYPPAGTNSPLH
TRBV2,ASTRDRGNQPQH
TRBV9,ASSVLPLNTEAF
TRBV9,ASSGPGGPYNEQF
TRBV4-1,ASSRLFSGANVLT
TRBV4-1,ASSPGQGTNYGYT
TRBV5-4,ASSFAGQGRETQY
TRBV7-9,ASSYDRTSSYEQY
TRBV27,ASSGGWNEAF
TRBV6-6,ASSPGTESPLH
TRBV28,ASSFIGLGGGVSGYT
TRBV29-1,SVVPEGWGGDTQY
TRBV7-9,SSSIAGGPLYEQY
TRBV5-1,ASSTRTGSGGNEQF
TRBV5-4,ASSASGRGETQY
TRBV28,ASSLPPSREQY
TRBV7-3,ASSLSGGRNEQY
TRBV6-1,ASQGPTGYANEQY
TRBV23-1,ASSQSSTEAF
TRBV4-1,ASSQVGLPNEKLF
TRBV11-1,ASSTGHGQGGWETQY
TRBV5-6,ASSLWGRSSYNEQF
TRBV28,ASSFEGGVTGELF
TRBV19,ASRSGQGNTGELF
TRBV10-3,AISESVRGSPLH
TRBV18,ASSPSPGQGGQPQH
TRBV7-8,ASSPHLGGDNEQF
TRBV5-5,ASSLASVSNQPQH
TRBV7-9,ASSGQGATGANVLT
TRBV10-3,ATTPGGSVSNQPQH
TRBV12-5,ASGLVRGEQF
TRBV25-1,ASSDRQGGEKLF
TRBV6-1,ASSEFGSSYNEQF
TRBV13,ASSTRQGSYEQY
TRBV18,ASSPGNTGNTIY
TRBV27,ASSRGPTNEKLF
TRBV5-1,ASSLEGGRNQPQH